A single sample gave rise to the 19 T cell receptor beta chains below, sequenced in a study of T cell responses to AZD1222 COVID-19 vaccine. TCRdb keeps only in-frame clones here, not all; method: immunoSEQ multiplex PCR. This table holds roughly 150,000 clones, approximately 92% found once. The sample was peripheral blood, taken on day 0 of AZD1222 vaccination. Receptor source: an adult in good health.

Concerning this clone: This same CDR3 is encoded by further DNA sequences in the sample. This sequence joins TRBV4-3 and TRBJ1-3, with D unresolved. The germline V gene encodes CDR1 LGHNA and CDR2 YSLEER. Deletions cut 0 bases from V and 4 bases from J, with 4 bases between. This CDR3 spans 13 amino acids. The CDR3 nucleotides are TGCGCCAGCAGCCAAGATGTGGGAAACACCATATATTTT. Translation: CASSQDVGNTIYF.

The CDR3 region is CASSPGGRGPQHF. For the CDR3, the DNA is TGTGCCAGCTCACCGGGCGGTAGGGGGCCCCAGCATTTT. V is TRBV18 and J is TRBJ1-5, with TRBD1 as a possible D gene (5 bases). The CDR3 loop spans 13 amino acids. V lost 3 bases and J lost 9, with 12 bases in between. Germline loops: CDR1 KGHSH, CDR2 LQKENI.

The V call is TRBV18, the J call TRBJ1-4; 7 nucleotides match TRBD1. J was trimmed by 6 bases and V by 0 bases; bases with no gene match: 4. Germline V lookup: CDR1 KGHSH, CDR2 LQKENI. The CDR3 spans 15 residues. Here the CDR3 reads CASSPPDRRDEKLFF. DNA of the CDR3: TGTGCCAGCTCACCACCGGACAGGCGGGATGAAAAACTGTTTTTT. Drawing the rest from reference TRBV18 and TRBJ1-4, the complete variable domain is NAGVMQNPRHLVRRRGQEARLRCSPMKGHSHVYWYRQLPEEGLKFMVYLQKENIIDESGMPKERFSAEFPKEGPSILRIQQVVRGDSAAYFCASSPPDRRDEKLFFGSGTQLSVL.

The chain uses TRBV9 and TRBJ1-2; 7 bases agree with TRBD1. V lost 3 bases and J lost 3; bases outside the gene matches: 5. The length of the CDR3 is 14 residues. The germline gives CDR1 SGDLS, CDR2 YYNGEE. The CDR3, as DNA: TGTGCCAGCAGCGCGGACAGGAAGGACTATGGCTACACCTTC. This sequence encodes CASSADRKDYGYTF.

This clone was seen a few times. V is TRBV7-9 and J is TRBJ2-5; D possibly corresponds to TRBD1 (6 bases). This CDR3 is built from 16 residues. Trimming removed 5 bases from V and 1 base from J, with 17 bases in between. CDR1 SEHNR and CDR2 FQNEAQ come from the germline V gene (reference sequence). The CDR3 protein is CASSATGTTPQETQYF. Here the CDR3 DNA reads TGTGCCAGCAGCGCAACCGGGACAACTCCCCAAGAGACCCAGTACTTC.

The rearrangement uses TRBV19 and TRBJ2-2; possibly TRBD1 or TRBD2 for D (6 bases each). The CDR3 has 17 amino acids. Germline V lookup: CDR1 LNHDA, CDR2 SQIVND (reference sequence). The V gene lost 11 bases and the J gene lost 1 base, with 23 bases spanning the gap. Here the CDR3 reads CAVKGGSPRLNTGELFF. In DNA, the CDR3 is TGTGCCGTGAAAGGGGGGTCCCCACGTCTGAACACCGGGGAGCTGTTTTTT. The full variable domain, its missing parts supplied by reference TRBV19 and TRBJ2-2, is DGGITQSPKYLFRKEGQNVTLSCEQNLNHDAMYWYRQDPGQGLRLIYYSQIVNDFQKGDIAEGYSVSREKKESFPLTVTSAQKNPTAFYLCAVKGGSPRLNTGELFFGEGSRLTVL.

Many counts were recorded for this clone. V and J are TRBV9 and TRBJ2-1; the D gene is possibly TRBD2 (6 bases). Trimming took 0 bases from V and 12 from J, leaving 19 bases between them. The CDR3 is made up of 15 amino acids. Germline V gene lookup returns CDR1 SGDLS and CDR2 YYNGEE. The CDR3 DNA follows: TGTGCCAGCAGCGTAGAGGTGGTGGGACTCGGCTCGCAGTTCTTC. Amino acid sequence: CASSVEVVGLGSQFF.

The V call is TRBV5-1, the J call TRBJ1-2; D unresolved. The CDR3 runs 14 residues. Germline loops: CDR1 SGHRS, CDR2 YFSETQ. V lost 0 bases to trimming and J lost 4 bases, with 10 bases between them. CDR3 coding DNA: TGCGCCAGCAGCTTGGAGGGCAGCTTCTATGGCTACACCTTC. Translation gives CASSLEGSFYGYTF. The full variable domain, in which reference TRBV5-1 and TRBJ1-2 provide the parts outside the CDR3, is KAGVTQTPRYLIKTRGQQVTLSCSPISGHRSVSWYQQTPGQGLQFLFEYFSETQRNKGNFPGRFSGRQFSNSRSEMNVSTLELGDSALYLCASSLEGSFYGYTFGSGTRLTVV.

The CDR3 DNA reads as TGCAGCGTTTCAGGGGAGCAAGGCTACGAGCAGTACTTC. Its translation is CSVSGEQGYEQYF. V is TRBV29-1 and J is TRBJ2-7; perhaps TRBD1 as D (6 bases). Germline CDR1 reads SQVTM; CDR2 reads ANQGSEA. CDR3 length: 13 residues. V lost 5 bases and J 3 bases, leaving 14 bases between the germline ends.

V gene TRBV12-2 combines with J gene TRBJ2-3; the table's D call of TRBD1 was not tested on the DNA. TRBV12-2 is classified as a pseudogene. The CDR3 length is 19 residues. CDR3 bases: TGTGCAAGTCGCTTAGGGTTGGGACAGGGGACACTTAGCACAGATACGCAGTATTTT. This sequence encodes CASRLGLGQGTLSTDTQYF.

The rearrangement uses TRBV12-1 and TRBJ1-4; TRBD1 reflects the table's D call only, with no check against the DNA. TRBV12-1 has pseudogene status. The CDR3 consists of 12 residues. This CDR3 is CASSFLRGLLFF. DNA of the CDR3: TGTGCCAGCAGCTTTCTGAGGGGGTTACTGTTTTTT.

This clone appeared once. The chain couples TRBV19 to TRBJ1-1; D is perhaps TRBD1 (5 bases). The CDR3 totals 15 residues. Germline lookup yields CDR1 LNHDA and CDR2 SQIVND (reference sequence). Deletions cut 6 bases from V and 8 bases from J, with 22 bases between. CDR3 nucleotide sequence: TGTGCCAGTAGCCCTCTCTCCGGGGGGTCCCCCGAAGCTTTCTTT. Translating it yields CASSPLSGGSPEAFF.

CDR3 sequence: CASSLVMGRPSVNYGYTF. The CDR3 DNA is TGTGCCAGCAGCTTAGTAATGGGCAGGCCCAGTGTTAACTATGGCTACACCTTC. V gene TRBV7-2 combines with J gene TRBJ1-2; D uncertain. The ends were cut back, 1 base at V and 1 base at J, with 19 bases in the middle. Germline V gene sequence: CDR1 SGHTA, CDR2 FQGNSA. This CDR3 contains 18 residues.

In this sample, this clone turned up a few times. The chain recombines TRBV7-2 with TRBJ2-3; the D gene could be TRBD1 or TRBD2 (5 bases each). Germline CDR1 and CDR2: SGHTA and FQGNSA. V shed 3 bases and J shed 2 bases, with 18 bases lying between them. CDR3 length: 17 amino acids. The CDR3 nucleotides are TGTGCCAGCAGCTTGGCCTCTAGCCGGGGACCCACAGATACGCAGTATTTT. This translates into CASSLASSRGPTDTQYF. The entire variable domain, with the rest obtained from reference TRBV7-2 and TRBJ2-3, is as follows: GAGVSQSPSNKVTEKGKDVELRCDPISGHTALYWYRQSLGQGLEFLIYFQGNSAPDKSGLPSDRFSAERTGGSVSTLTIQRTQQEDSAVYLCASSLASSRGPTDTQYFGPGTRLTVL.

The V and J genes are TRBV7-2 and TRBJ1-1; D uncertain. Germline V gene sequence: CDR1 SGHTA, CDR2 FQGNSA. Trimming took off 1 base at V and 0 bases at J, with 9 bases between the two ends. This CDR3 spans 15 amino acids. The CDR3 coding sequence is TGTGCCAGCAGCTTAGAAGGGTTAATGAACACTGAAGCTTTCTTT. Residues: CASSLEGLMNTEAFF.

The rearrangement links TRBV9 to TRBJ2-7, with D perhaps TRBD1 (5 bases). V lost 0 bases and J lost 3, with 13 bases in between. In germline, CDR1 is SGDLS, CDR2 YYNGEE. The CDR3 length is 15 residues. Here the CDR3 DNA reads TGTGCCAGCAGCGTAGCGTCAGGGCTCCTCTACGAGCAGTACTTC. This translates into CASSVASGLLYEQYF. The full variable domain, with the rest looked up from reference TRBV9 and TRBJ2-7, is DSGVTQTPKHLITATGQRVTLRCSPRSGDLSVYWYQQSLDQGLQFLIQYYNGEERAKGNILERFSAQQFPDLHSELNLSSLELGDSALYFCASSVASGLLYEQYFGPGTRLTVT.

This clone was seen just once. V usage is TRBV5-8 and J usage is TRBJ2-5; a possible D gene is TRBD1 (5 bases). This CDR3 region has 12 residues. The V end lost 2 bases, the J end lost 3 bases, and 5 bases lay between the germline ends. The germline CDR1 and CDR2 sequences are SGHTS and YDEGEE. The CDR3 bases are TGTGCCAGCAGCTTACAGGAAGAGACCCAGTACTTC. It codes for CASSLQEETQYF.

The CDR3 region is CASSSISGVIHEQYF. The CDR3 coding sequence is TGTGCCAGCAGCTCAATTAGTGGGGTCATCCACGAGCAGTACTTC. The rearrangement uses TRBV7-2 and TRBJ2-7, with no clear D. Germline V CDR1 and CDR2: SGHTA, FQGNSA. V dropped 4 bases and J dropped 5 bases, with 18 bases sitting between them. The CDR3 spans 15 residues.

The chain combines TRBV5-1 with TRBJ2-7; D remains ambiguous. Trimming pared 2 bases from V and 5 bases from J, leaving 11 bases between. The CDR3 consists of 13 residues. The germline gives CDR1 SGHRS, CDR2 YFSETQ. The CDR3: CASSFNTNNEQYF. The CDR3 region has the DNA TGCGCCAGCAGCTTCAACACGAACAACGAGCAGTACTTC.